These 28 T cell receptor beta chains share one sample of origin, sequenced in a study of T cells in Graves' hyperthyroidism and ophthalmopathy. There were TCR beta CDR3 regions amplified from RNA transcripts. A first-round RT-PCR of the TCR CDR3 used the HTBI primer set. MiXCR was run by TCRdb on the multiplex PCR reads, yielding one entry per CDR3 protein. The data show hundreds of thousands of distinct CDR3 sequences, 20% to 25% seen once. Source material: blood. These receptor sequences come from a man between 25 and 39 years old with Graves' ophthalmopathy.

A few counts support this clonotype. The rearrangement links TRBV15 to TRBJ2-7; maybe TRBD2 (6 bases). CDR1 is LNHNV and CDR2 is YYDKDF in the germline V gene (reference sequence). V gave up 5 bases and J gave up 3 bases, with 17 bases separating them. This CDR3 is built from 15 residues. CDR3 protein: CATSLDTSMDYEQYF. In DNA, the CDR3 is TGTGCCACCAGCCTCGACACTAGCATGGACTACGAGCAGTACTTC. The full variable domain, rest sourced from reference TRBV15 and TRBJ2-7, is DAMVIQNPRYQVTQFGKPVTLSCSQTLNHNVMYWYQQKSSQAPKLLFHYYDKDFNNEADTPDNFQSRRPNTSFCFLDIRSPGLGDTAMYLCATSLDTSMDYEQYFGPGTRLTVT.

This clonotype showed up just a few times. This sequence joins TRBV20-1 and TRBJ2-1; 9 bases agree with TRBD1. The CDR3 spans 15 residues. Germline V gene lookup returns CDR1 DFQATT and CDR2 SNEGSKA (reference sequence). Germline trimming cut 5 bases from V and 6 bases from J; bases unmatched to any gene: 11. CDR3 nucleotide sequence: TGCAGTGCTGGTATACAGGGGGCAATCGGCAATGAGCAGTTCTTC. Protein: CSAGIQGAIGNEQFF.

This clonotype was counted only a few times. V gene TRBV7-9 combines with J gene TRBJ1-2; possible D gene TRBD1, 5 bases. In germline, CDR1 is SEHNR, CDR2 FQNEAQ (reference sequence). The CDR3 loop spans 16 amino acids. V lost 1 base, J lost 7 bases, and 19 bases lay in between. CDR3 nucleotides: TGTGCCAGCAGCTTAGAAGGGGCGGCCGCTTGGGGTGGCTACACCTTC. Encoded protein: CASSLEGAAAWGGYTF.

CDR3 sequence: CASKPDWAQETQYF. CDR3 nucleotides: TGTGCCAGCAAACCGGACTGGGCGCAAGAGACCCAGTACTTC. The genes are TRBV2 and TRBJ2-5; TRBD2 might be the D (5 bases). The CDR3 consists of 14 residues. CDR1 is SNHLY and CDR2 is FYNNEI in the germline V gene. Trimming cost V 7 bases and J 2 bases, with 14 bases left between them.

This chain joins TRBV24-1 and TRBJ2-2; the D gene is possibly TRBD2 (6 bases). CDR3 length: 16 amino acids. Germline V gene data show CDR1 as KGHDR and CDR2 as SFDVKD. Trimming took off 9 bases at V and 4 bases at J, with 20 bases between the two ends. For the CDR3, the DNA is TGTGCCACCCGTGCAGTCCGCGGCGGGGTCACCGGGGAGCTGTTTTTT. Translated, it gives CATRAVRGGVTGELFF.

This clonotype was detected a few times. The V and J genes are TRBV7-2 and TRBJ2-7; the D call may be TRBD1 or TRBD2 (5 bases each). The CDR3 length is 15 residues. Germline values: CDR1 SGHTA, CDR2 FQGNSA. The germline V and J ends were trimmed by 4 bases and 0 bases, with 13 bases remaining between them. CDR3 nucleotide sequence: TGTGCCAGCAGCTCGGGTAGGGACCTCTCCTACGAGCAGTACTTC. Its translation is CASSSGRDLSYEQYF.

This clonotype was found a few times. The chain couples TRBV6-2 or TRBV6-3 to TRBJ2-7; D unresolved. The CDR3 has 12 residues. Germline lookup yields CDR1 MNHEY and CDR2 SVGEGT. V lost 0 bases and J lost 6, with 6 bases in between. CDR3 loop: CASSYSNSEQYF. CDR3 nucleotide sequence: TGTGCCAGCAGTTACTCGAATAGCGAGCAGTACTTC.

This clonotype occurred many times. This chain uses TRBV5-1 with TRBJ2-7, with TRBD1 identical over 7 bases. This CDR3 spans 14 amino acids. Trimming cost V 0 bases and J 3 bases; bases outside gene matches: 3. Germline V CDR1 and CDR2: SGHRS, YFSETQ. The DNA of the CDR3 is TGCGCCAGCAGCTTGGGGGACAGCCTCTACGAGCAGTACTTC. Translated: CASSLGDSLYEQYF.

The V call is TRBV5-1, the J call TRBJ2-3; 9 nucleotides line up with TRBD2. V dropped 6 bases and J dropped 2; count of bases not matched to a gene: 1. The germline CDR1 and CDR2 sequences are SGHRS and YFSETQ. The CDR3 length is 13 residues. For the CDR3, the DNA is TGCGCCAGCACTAGCGGGGACACAGATACGCAGTATTTT. Translated, it gives CASTSGDTDTQYF.

The chain recombines TRBV20-1 with TRBJ2-7; D may be TRBD1 or TRBD2 (6 bases each). Trimming removed 6 bases from V and 6 bases from J, with 21 bases in between. The CDR3 has 14 residues. The germline V gene has CDR1 DFQATT and CDR2 SNEGSKA (reference sequence). CDR3 amino acids: CSANKPTGAGEQYF. CDR3 nucleotide sequence: TGCAGTGCCAACAAACCCACGGGGGCGGGCGAGCAGTACTTC.

The chain recombines TRBV19 with TRBJ1-2, with no clear D. CDR1 is LNHDA, CDR2 SQIVND, per germline (reference sequence). The ends were cut back, 10 bases at V and 4 bases at J, with 16 bases in the middle. The CDR3 contains 13 residues. The CDR3 bases are TGTGCCATCTACTTTTTGAAGGCCTATGGCTACACCTTC. It yields the protein CAIYFLKAYGYTF. Full variable domain (remainder filled in from reference TRBV19 and TRBJ1-2): DGGITQSPKYLFRKEGQNVTLSCEQNLNHDAMYWYRQDPGQGLRLIYYSQIVNDFQKGDIAEGYSVSREKKESFPLTVTSAQKNPTAFYLCAIYFLKAYGYTFGSGTRLTVV.

This clonotype turned up a few times. The chain is built from TRBV7-3 and TRBJ2-2; D possibly corresponds to TRBD1 (6 bases). The V and J ends lost 5 bases and 9 bases respectively, with 16 bases between them. CDR1 SGHTA and CDR2 FQGTGA come from the germline V gene. The CDR3 is 14 residues long. The CDR3 region is CASSRDKSSRELFF. The CDR3 DNA is TGTGCCAGCAGCCGGGACAAAAGCTCCCGGGAGCTGTTTTTT. Full variable domain (remainder filled in from reference TRBV7-3 and TRBJ2-2): GAGVSQTPSNKVTEKGKYVELRCDPISGHTALYWYRQSLGQGPEFLIYFQGTGAADDSGLPNDRFFAVRPEGSVSTLKIQRTERGDSAVYLCASSRDKSSRELFFGEGSRLTVL.

This clonotype showed up many times. The chain is built from TRBV11-2 and TRBJ1-2; 7 positions agree with TRBD1. Germline values: CDR1 SGHAT, CDR2 FQNNGV. The CDR3 is 16 residues long. The trim removed 5 bases at V and 3 bases at J, leaving 12 bases unmatched. CDR3 in DNA: TGTGCCAGCAGCCCCCGATACAGGGGACGGGACTATGGCTACACCTTC. Its translation: CASSPRYRGRDYGYTF.

This clonotype appeared a few times. The chain employs TRBV5-6 and TRBJ1-5; D is unresolved. The CDR3 extends over 14 amino acids. Germline loops: CDR1 SGHDT, CDR2 YYEEEE. The V end was cut by 4 bases, the J end by 3 bases, with 11 bases between. The CDR3 coding sequence is TGTGCCAGCAGCCTAGGACCGCTCAATCAGCCCCAGCATTTT. It codes for CASSLGPLNQPQHF.

This clonotype showed up just a few times. This chain joins TRBV11-2 and TRBJ2-3; a weak D match, TRBD2 (6 bases). V lost 9 bases and J 1 base, leaving 14 bases between the germline ends. The CDR3 has 14 amino acids. Germline V gives CDR1 SGHAT, CDR2 FQNNGV. The CDR3 DNA is TGTGCCAGTGGCCTGGCTAGCGGCACAGATACGCAGTATTTT. It yields the protein CASGLASGTDTQYF.

This clonotype occurred many times. The V call is TRBV3-1, the J call TRBJ2-7; 11 bases map to TRBD1. V lost 1 base, J lost 4 bases, and 6 bases stayed unmatched. Germline values: CDR1 LGHDT, CDR2 YNNKEL (reference sequence). The CDR3 covers 16 residues. CDR3 DNA sequence: TGTGCCAGCAGCCAAGGATCCGGGACAGGGGGTTACGAGCAGTACTTC. This translates into CASSQGSGTGGYEQYF.

The chain joins TRBV29-1 to TRBJ2-1, with 10 nucleotides matching TRBD2. The CDR3 consists of 15 residues. V shed 3 bases, J shed 9 bases, and the junction held 11 bases outside the gene matches. In germline, CDR1 is SQVTM, CDR2 ANQGSEA. CDR3 coding DNA: TGCAGCGTTGACCTGAGCGGGAGGGCCCCTTTTGAGCAGTTCTTC. Translating it yields CSVDLSGRAPFEQFF.

This clonotype was seen only once. This sequence joins TRBV18 and TRBJ2-7; TRBD2 agrees at 7 bases. The CDR3 is made up of 16 amino acids. Germline assignment: CDR1 KGHSH and CDR2 LQKENI. The V and J ends lost 3 bases and 0 bases, in that order; junction bases with no gene match: 8. The CDR3 sequence is CASSPASGGDSYEQYF. Written as DNA, the CDR3 is TGTGCCAGCTCACCCGCTAGCGGAGGAGACTCCTACGAGCAGTACTTC.

This chain connects TRBV14 to TRBJ2-7; the D gene is possibly TRBD2 (6 bases). CDR1 and CDR2 from the germline V gene are SGHDN and FVKESK. The V gene lost 0 bases and the J gene lost 6 bases, with 9 bases spanning the gap. CDR3 length: 13 residues. The CDR3 loop is CASSQDLGGEQYF. CDR3 nucleotides: TGTGCCAGCAGCCAAGATCTGGGAGGCGAGCAGTACTTC.

The genes are TRBV4-2 and TRBJ2-1; D remains ambiguous. Germline-derived CDR1 and CDR2 are LGHNA and YNFKEQ. CDR3 length: 15 residues. Trimming took off 1 base at V and 1 base at J, with 8 bases between the two ends. The CDR3 sequence: CASSQAGWSYNEQFF. CDR3 DNA sequence: TGTGCCAGCAGCCAAGCTGGTTGGTCCTACAATGAGCAGTTCTTC.

Of note for this clonotype: A much larger clone is a single base away; this may be a read error. The chain has TRBV3-1 and TRBJ2-5; 7 bases fit TRBD2. Germline CDR1 and CDR2: LGHDT and YNNKEL (reference sequence). CDR3 length: 14 amino acids. The CDR3 reads CASSAGVGQEAQYF. In nucleotides, the CDR3 is TGTGCCAGCTCCGCGGGAGTTGGCCAAGAGGCCCAGTACTTC.

This clonotype was detected a few times. The rearrangement uses TRBV11-2 and TRBJ1-4; D unresolved. Germline V gene sequence: CDR1 SGHAT, CDR2 FQNNGV. Trimming shortened V by 0 bases and J by 6 bases, and 5 bases separated the two germline ends. The CDR3 totals 13 residues. The CDR3 sequence: CASSLDLDEKLFF. The CDR3 DNA follows: TGTGCCAGCAGCTTAGATTTGGATGAAAAACTGTTTTTT.

The V call is TRBV7-3, the J call TRBJ2-5; 8 bases match TRBD2. Per germline, CDR1 SGHTA and CDR2 FQGTGA. This CDR3 contains 14 residues. The junction had 7 bases not matched to a gene; V was cut back by 5 bases and J by 5 bases. CDR3 in amino acids: CASSQGLGGETQYF. The CDR3 coding sequence is TGTGCCAGCAGCCAGGGACTAGGCGGGGAGACCCAGTACTTC.

This clonotype was counted once. The chain is built from TRBV9 and TRBJ2-7; no clear D gene. V was clipped by 0 bases and J by 3 bases, with 10 bases between them. CDR1 SGDLS and CDR2 YYNGEE come from the germline V gene. The CDR3 contains 14 residues. This CDR3 is CASSVGEGRYEQYF. The CDR3 bases are TGTGCCAGCAGCGTAGGGGAAGGGCGCTACGAGCAGTACTTC.

This clonotype was counted only a few times. The rearrangement links TRBV14 to TRBJ2-1, with TRBD2 as a possible D gene (6 bases). Germline values: CDR1 SGHDN, CDR2 FVKESK. The V and J ends lost 3 bases and 9 bases respectively, with 12 bases between them. The CDR3 spans 13 residues. CDR3: CASSQGLPSEQFF. The CDR3 nucleotides are TGTGCCAGCAGCCAGGGACTGCCTAGTGAGCAGTTCTTC.

The rearrangement links TRBV7-2 to TRBJ2-1; the match to TRBD2 covers 13 bases. This CDR3 contains 17 residues. Germline V gene data show CDR1 as SGHTA and CDR2 as FQGNSA. Trimming took 6 bases from V and 0 from J; bases not matched to a gene: 5. The CDR3 spells CASSRTSGSGSYNEQFF. The CDR3 DNA reads as TGTGCCAGCAGTCGGACTAGCGGGAGCGGCTCCTACAATGAGCAGTTCTTC.

CDR3 nucleotides: TGTGCCAGCAGCTTTTCTACTACCGGGGAGCTGTTTTTT. The encoded protein is CASSFSTTGELFF. The rearrangement uses TRBV11-2 and TRBJ2-2, with D unclear. Deletions cut 3 bases from V and 5 bases from J, with 7 bases between. Per the germline V gene, CDR1 is SGHAT and CDR2 is FQNNGV. The CDR3 totals 13 residues.

In this sample, this clonotype turned up many times. This chain uses TRBV12-3 or TRBV12-4 with TRBJ2-7; TRBD2 matches at 8 bases. The junction had 10 bases not matched to a gene; V was cut back by 5 bases and J by 4 bases. The CDR3 contains 15 residues. CDR3 sequence (DNA): TGTGCCAGCAGTACTTTCGGGACTAGTATATACGAGCAGTACTTC. Residues: CASSTFGTSIYEQYF.